These 13 T cell receptor beta chains were all obtained from the same sample, sequenced in a study of OX40 agonist ivuxolimab in advanced cancers. Profiled with immunoSEQ multiplex PCR; TCRdb holds only in-frame clones, not every one. The sample consists of some 51,000 clones, around 86% of them appearing once. Material: CD4+ or CD8+ T cells sorted from blood, obtained in a trial of the OX40 agonist ivuxolimab. These receptors all come from an adult with an advanced solid tumor such as melanoma, head and neck, liver or kidney cancer.

The chain is built from TRBV7-2 and TRBJ1-1, with D possibly matching TRBD1 (5 bases). Germline values: CDR1 SGHTA, CDR2 FQGNSA. V was shortened by 0 bases and J by 7 bases, with 12 bases between the two germline ends. CDR3 length: 14 residues. CDR3: CASSLASGLLEAFF. CDR3 bases: TGTGCCAGCAGCTTAGCGTCAGGGCTACTTGAAGCTTTCTTT.

This clone was counted only a few times. The chain recombines TRBV28 with TRBJ1-1; D call uncertain. Germline CDR1 MDHEN, CDR2 SYDVKM. V was shortened by 8 bases and J by 1 base, with 14 bases between the two germline ends. The CDR3 has 14 amino acids. The CDR3 reads CASAARHQNTEAFF. The CDR3 region has the DNA TGTGCCAGCGCTGCAAGACACCAGAACACTGAAGCTTTCTTT.

For the CDR3, the DNA is TGTGCCAGCAGTCCCGGGACTCCCTCTAGAGAGACCCAGTACTTC. It specifies CASSPGTPSRETQYF. The chain combines TRBV6-6 with TRBJ2-5; the D gene is possibly TRBD2 (6 bases). The germline CDR1 and CDR2 sequences are MNHNY and SVGAGI (reference sequence). The CDR3 covers 15 residues. V dropped 5 bases and J dropped 4 bases, with 17 bases sitting between them.

This sequence joins TRBV7-8 and TRBJ1-2, with D possibly matching TRBD1 (6 bases). In germline, CDR1 is SGHVS, CDR2 FQNEAQ. The CDR3 spans 11 residues. Trimming shortened V by 4 bases and J by 6 bases, and 6 bases separated the two germline ends. Here the CDR3 DNA reads TGTGCCAGCAGCTCAGGGGATGGCTACACCTTC. Translation: CASSSGDGYTF.

V usage is TRBV27 and J usage is TRBJ2-5; TRBD1 or TRBD2 may be the D gene (5 bases each). This CDR3 spans 13 amino acids. The germline V and J ends were trimmed by 4 bases and 4 bases, with 10 bases remaining between them. From germline, CDR1 is MNHEY and CDR2 SMNVEV (reference sequence). The CDR3 DNA follows: TGTGCCAGCAGTTCTGGGACCCCAGAGACCCAGTACTTC. Its translation is CASSSGTPETQYF.

To note about this clone: This may be a read error, as it is one base from a much larger clone. The chain links TRBV5-4 to TRBJ2-7, with 7 bases aligning to TRBD1. V was pared by 4 bases and J by 1 base, with 5 bases of the junction left unmatched. The CDR3 sequence is 14 residues long. Germline-derived CDR1 and CDR2 are SGHNT and YYREEE (reference sequence). In DNA form, the CDR3 reads TGTGCCAGCAGCCTCCGGGACAGTTCCTACGAGCAGTACTTC. It yields the protein CASSLRDSSYEQYF. Full variable domain (missing parts from reference TRBV5-4 and TRBJ2-7): ETGVTQSPTHLIKTRGQQVTLRCSSQSGHNTVSWYQQALGQGPQFIFQYYREEENGRGNFPPRFSGLQFPNYSSELNVNALELDDSALYLCASSLRDSSYEQYFGPGTRLTVT.

The V and J genes are TRBV5-4 and TRBJ1-1; 9 nucleotides align to TRBD1. The length of the CDR3 is 16 residues. V trimming: 4 bases; J trimming: 1 base; junction bases outside the gene matches: 8. Germline V lookup: CDR1 SGHNT, CDR2 YYREEE (reference sequence). Here the CDR3 DNA reads TGTGCCAGCAGCCCAAAATGGACAGGGGCGAACACTGAAGCTTTCTTT. This gives the protein CASSPKWTGANTEAFF.

In its sample, this clone was seen once. The V call is TRBV6-6, the J call TRBJ1-5; D remains unclear. There are 13 residues in the CDR3. Germline CDR1 is MNHNY and CDR2 is SVGAGI (reference sequence). V lost 0 bases and J lost 6, with 6 bases in between. This chain's CDR3 is CASSYSSIQPQHF. The CDR3 DNA is TGTGCCAGCAGTTACTCGAGTATTCAGCCCCAGCATTTT.

This rearrangement joins TRBV4-1 to TRBJ2-7; unclear D gene. Trimming removed 3 bases at V and 0 bases at J, with 21 bases between. The CDR3 sequence is 18 residues long. Germline V gene lookup returns CDR1 MGHRA and CDR2 YSYEKL. The CDR3 coding sequence is TGCGCCAGCAGCCAGGAGACTTCAGGCGCGATTAGCTCCTACGAGCAGTACTTC. It is translated as CASSQETSGAISSYEQYF.

The chain carries TRBV5-6 and TRBJ2-3; no definite D call. The V gene lost 6 bases and the J gene lost 0 bases, with 8 bases spanning the gap. The length of the CDR3 is 13 residues. Germline assignment: CDR1 SGHDT and CDR2 YYEEEE. CDR3 sequence: CASTPTSTDTQYF. The CDR3 coding sequence is TGTGCCAGCACACCGACTAGCACAGATACGCAGTATTTT.

V and J are TRBV27 and TRBJ2-5; TRBD1 matches at 11 bases. The DNA matches TRBJ2-7 better at its end, which makes the J call doubtful. From germline, CDR1 is MNHEY and CDR2 SMNVEV (reference sequence). This CDR3 is built from 14 residues. The CDR3 is CASGHSGQGDEQYF. As DNA, the CDR3 is TGTGCCAGCGGACACTCGGGACAGGGGGACGAGCAGTACTTC.

The chain recombines TRBV6-5 with TRBJ2-2; D may be TRBD2 (6 bases). CDR3 size: 16 residues. Trimming took off 0 bases at V and 1 base at J, with 9 bases between the two ends. The germline gives CDR1 MNHEY, CDR2 SVGAGI. The CDR3 region is CASSYSMGGNTGELFF. Written as DNA, the CDR3 is TGTGCCAGCAGTTACTCGATGGGGGGGAACACCGGGGAGCTGTTTTTT.

The chain has TRBV7-5 and TRBJ2-7. TRBV7-5 is labeled a pseudogene. The CDR3 sequence is 14 residues long. The CDR3 region is CVRSGTGRPYEQYF. Written as DNA, the CDR3 is TGTGTCAGAAGTGGTACGGGGCGTCCTTACGAGCAGTACTTC.